The 9 T cell receptor beta chains in this list originate from one sample, sequenced in a study of response to subunit inactivated influenza vaccine. TCRdb reprocessed the RT-PCR reads via MiXCR and lists one record per CDR3 protein. The repertoire consists of 600,000 to 850,000 distinct CDR3 sequences, with about 14% occurring once and the leading ten covering roughly 7.6%. The source material was PBMCs from blood, sampled around 14 days before vaccination. The receptors here all came from a man aged 45-65 years who received an inactivated influenza vaccine.

This clonotype has more than one count but fewer than ten. The chain combines TRBV20-1 with TRBJ1-5; D remains ambiguous. The V gene's germline CDR1 is DFQATT and CDR2 SNEGSKA (reference sequence). This CDR3 contains 14 residues. The V gene lost 0 bases and the J gene lost 3 bases, with 9 bases spanning the gap. The chain's CDR3 is CSARDWPDNQPQHF. The CDR3 DNA sequence: TGCAGTGCTAGAGATTGGCCAGACAATCAGCCCCAGCATTTT.

The sample holds a few counts of this clonotype. CDR3 amino acids: CASSSIRTGGTEAFF. In DNA, the CDR3 is TGTGCCAGCAGTTCTATCAGGACAGGGGGCACTGAAGCTTTCTTT. This chain joins TRBV28 and TRBJ1-1, with 10 bases matching TRBD1. The CDR3 is 15 amino acids. Looked up from germline, CDR1 is MDHEN and CDR2 is SYDVKM. The V segment lost 4 bases and the J segment 4 bases; nucleotides outside the gene matches: 6.

The table lists this clonotype with a few counts. The chain is built from TRBV7-9 and TRBJ1-3; the D is unclear. This CDR3 has 10 residues. Trimming pared 8 bases from V and 4 bases from J, leaving 3 bases between. Germline values: CDR1 SEHNR, CDR2 FQNEAQ (reference sequence). The CDR3 coding sequence is TGTGCCAGCTGGGGAAACACCATATATTTT. Protein: CASWGNTIYF.

This clonotype was picked up many times. The chain combines TRBV20-1 with TRBJ1-1; D may be TRBD1 (5 bases). The ends were cut back, 6 bases at V and 2 bases at J, with 10 bases in the middle. The CDR3 is 12 amino acids. Germline V gene data show CDR1 as DFQATT and CDR2 as SNEGSKA (reference sequence). For the CDR3, the DNA is TGCAGTGCCGCTACAGGAAACACTGAAGCTTTCTTT. Translation: CSAATGNTEAFF.

The rearrangement links TRBV20-1 to TRBJ1-1; D gene ambiguous. V was shortened by 5 bases and J by 1 base, with 8 bases between the two germline ends. The CDR3 spans 12 residues. The germline V gene has CDR1 DFQATT and CDR2 SNEGSKA (reference sequence). CDR3 nucleotide sequence: TGCAGTGCTGGTCAGGCGAACACTGAAGCTTTCTTT. Translated, it gives CSAGQANTEAFF.

A few counts support this clonotype. The V call is TRBV6-5, the J call TRBJ1-1; D is unresolved. CDR3 length: 14 amino acids. V was trimmed by 6 bases and J by 4 bases, leaving 15 bases between them. Germline CDR1 and CDR2: MNHEY and SVGAGI. CDR3 nucleotide sequence: TGTGCCAGCAGCTACGGGGAGGGCCGCACTGAAGCTTTCTTT. Amino acid sequence: CASSYGEGRTEAFF.

The chain uses TRBV5-1 and TRBJ2-1; D could derive from TRBD1 or TRBD2 (5 bases each). V gave up 2 bases and J gave up 0 bases, with 21 bases separating them. CDR1 is SGHRS and CDR2 is YFSETQ in the germline V gene. This CDR3 is 19 amino acids long. The CDR3 DNA follows: TGCGCCAGCAGCTTACCCCGCCGTGGGGGTCAATCCTCCTACAATGAGCAGTTCTTC. Protein product: CASSLPRRGGQSSYNEQFF.

The rearrangement uses TRBV28 and TRBJ2-7; possibly TRBD1 for D (6 bases). Trimming stripped 3 bases from V and 1 base from J, with 10 bases between. Germline V gene data show CDR1 as MDHEN and CDR2 as SYDVKM. This CDR3 has 14 residues. The CDR3 DNA reads as TGTGCCAGCAGTTTGGGGGCGACTTCCTACGAGCAGTACTTC. Residues: CASSLGATSYEQYF.

This clonotype was detected a few times. This chain joins TRBV11-2 and TRBJ2-2, with 12 bases lining up with TRBD1. This CDR3 is 18 amino acids long. V trimming: 5 bases; J trimming: 4 bases; junction bases outside the gene matches: 11. Germline CDR1 is SGHAT and CDR2 is FQNNGV. CDR3 in DNA: TGTGCCAGCAGCCTAGGGACAGGGGGCTACGGGGGCACCGGGGAGCTGTTTTTT. Protein: CASSLGTGGYGGTGELFF.